The 29 T cell receptor beta chains below all came from one sample that was sequenced in a study of PD-1 blockade in classical Hodgkin lymphoma. Exposure to brentuximab vedotin varied, and each patient had relapsed following autologous stem cell transplantation. Assay: immunoSEQ multiplex PCR; the TCRdb copy retains only in-frame clones and omits some. The data contain tens of thousands of clones, about 93% of them singletons. Sequencing was performed on peripheral blood mononuclear cells (PBMCs), taken at baseline. Receptors originate from a human donor with classical Hodgkin lymphoma.

The rearrangement joins TRBV27 to TRBJ1-2, with TRBD1 identical over 7 bases. The CDR3 is made up of 17 amino acids. The V gene's germline CDR1 is MNHEY and CDR2 SMNVEV (reference sequence). V shed 4 bases and J 7 bases; nucleotides not matched to a gene: 18. The CDR3 loop is CASSSPKKTGNLGGYTF. CDR3 DNA: TGTGCCAGCAGTTCCCCCAAAAAGACAGGGAACCTGGGTGGCTACACCTTC.

The sample holds one count of this clone. This chain connects TRBV7-3 to TRBJ2-6; D may be TRBD1 (7 bases). The CDR3 totals 20 residues. Germline loops: CDR1 SGHTA, CDR2 FQGTGA. V shed 5 bases and J shed 0 bases, with 23 bases lying between them. The CDR3 region is CASSPLGGGTVPSGANVLTF. The CDR3 DNA is TGTGCCAGCAGCCCACTAGGCGGAGGGACAGTGCCCTCTGGGGCCAACGTCCTGACTTTC.

The gene calls are TRBV7-3 and TRBJ2-3, with 8 bases aligning to TRBD2. Trimming removed 0 bases from V and 4 bases from J; junction bases left unmatched: 3. CDR3 length: 15 residues. Germline V lookup: CDR1 SGHTA, CDR2 FQGTGA. CDR3 coding DNA: TGTGCCAGCAGCTTAACCGGGACTAGACCAGATACGCAGTATTTT. Translated, it gives CASSLTGTRPDTQYF.

The rearrangement joins TRBV11-2 to TRBJ2-3; D gene unclear. The ends were cut back, 3 bases at V and 8 bases at J, with 6 bases in the middle. Germline lookup yields CDR1 SGHAT and CDR2 FQNNGV. The length of the CDR3 is 11 residues. CDR3 DNA sequence: TGTGCCAGCAGCTTCGTCGCTACGCAGTATTTT. Amino acids: CASSFVATQYF.

V and J are TRBV19 and TRBJ2-5; no clear D gene. Germline lookup yields CDR1 LNHDA and CDR2 SQIVND (reference sequence). This CDR3 region has 14 residues. V was shortened by 6 bases and J by 1 base, with 12 bases between the two germline ends. The CDR3 DNA is TGTGCCAGTAGCTCTCTGTCCAGCCAAGAGACCCAGTACTTC. This encodes CASSSLSSQETQYF.

The chain recombines TRBV4-2 with TRBJ2-2; 8 bases align to TRBD2. CDR1 LGHNA and CDR2 YNFKEQ come from the germline V gene. V lost 4 bases and J lost 0; bases outside the gene matches: 7. The CDR3 contains 17 residues. The CDR3 region has the DNA TGTGCCAGCAGCCCCACCGGGGGGGCCGCGAACACCGGGGAGCTGTTTTTT. Encoded protein: CASSPTGGAANTGELFF.

The chain carries TRBV4-2 and TRBJ2-5; D might be TRBD1 (6 bases). The CDR3 extends over 16 amino acids. Trimming took 1 base from V and 1 from J, leaving 13 bases between them. The germline gives CDR1 LGHNA, CDR2 YNFKEQ. CDR3 coding DNA: TGTGCCAGCAGCCAAGGGTACAGGACAGTCCAAGAGACCCAGTACTTC. Its protein is CASSQGYRTVQETQYF.

The chain joins TRBV11-1 to TRBJ2-3; 11 nucleotides align to TRBD2. J lost 4 bases, V lost 7 bases, and 7 bases had no gene match. CDR3 length equals 15 residues. Per germline, CDR1 SGHAT and CDR2 FQDESV (reference sequence). This CDR3 is CASKMTSGIADTQYF. The DNA of the CDR3 is TGTGCCAGCAAGATGACTAGCGGGATCGCAGATACGCAGTATTTT.

The chain uses TRBV5-1 and TRBJ2-1; D gene ambiguous. CDR1 and CDR2 (germline): SGHRS, YFSETQ. The length of the CDR3 is 15 residues. The germline V and J ends were trimmed by 4 bases and 3 bases, with 14 bases remaining between them. CDR3 sequence (DNA): TGCGCCAGCAGCCCGGACGGATCAGTCTACAATGAGCAGTTCTTC. This sequence encodes CASSPDGSVYNEQFF.

CDR3 nucleotides: TGTGCCAGCAGCTTGGGACTCACTGAGCAGTTCTTC. Protein sequence: CASSLGLTEQFF. The chain recombines TRBV7-3 with TRBJ2-1; D may be TRBD2 (6 bases). This CDR3 spans 12 amino acids. The V end lost 3 bases, the J end lost 9 bases, and 9 bases lay between the germline ends. Germline V gene lookup returns CDR1 SGHTA and CDR2 FQGTGA.

V gene TRBV6-4 combines with J gene TRBJ2-1, with D unclear. CDR3 length: 16 amino acids. V lost 0 bases to trimming and J lost 0 bases, with 9 bases between them. Germline V CDR1 and CDR2: MRHNA, SNTAGT. The CDR3 nucleotides read TGTGCCAGCAGTGACTCGAACAGAAGCTCCTACAATGAGCAGTTCTTC. Translation gives CASSDSNRSSYNEQFF.

This chain connects TRBV27 to TRBJ2-1; TRBD2 matches at 8 bases. The length of the CDR3 is 16 residues. Germline V gene data show CDR1 as MNHEY and CDR2 as SMNVEV (reference sequence). V shed 2 bases and J 6 bases; nucleotides not matched to a gene: 9. Written as DNA, the CDR3 is TGTGCCAGCAGTTTAGGGGGTAGCGGGACCTCCAATGAGCAGTTCTTC. This codes for CASSLGGSGTSNEQFF.

This chain uses TRBV20-1 with TRBJ2-7; possibly TRBD1 for D (5 bases). Germline CDR1 is DFQATT and CDR2 is SNEGSKA (reference sequence). This CDR3 is built from 11 residues. V was pared by 3 bases and J by 4 bases, with 7 bases between. The CDR3 spells CSASGAYEQYF. DNA for the CDR3: TGCAGTGCTAGTGGGGCGTACGAGCAGTACTTC.

The rearrangement joins TRBV7-3 to TRBJ2-2; 14 positions match TRBD2. Looked up from germline, CDR1 is SGHTA and CDR2 is FQGTGA. The CDR3 is made up of 18 amino acids. V gave up 5 bases and J gave up 2 bases; unmatched junction bases: 7. The CDR3: CASSPGTSGSGNTGELFF. CDR3 coding DNA: TGTGCCAGCAGCCCTGGGACTAGCGGGAGCGGTAACACCGGGGAGCTGTTTTTT.

The rearrangement joins TRBV29-1 to TRBJ2-3; D call uncertain. Germline lookup yields CDR1 SQVTM and CDR2 ANQGSEA. Trimming removed 4 bases from V and 6 bases from J, with 11 bases in between. This CDR3 comprises 12 residues. CDR3 sequence (DNA): TGCAGCGTTGGGTCCCAAGGGGATACGCAGTATTTT. Protein: CSVGSQGDTQYF.

The V call is TRBV18, the J call TRBJ2-7, with D uncertain. The germline gives CDR1 KGHSH, CDR2 LQKENI. Trimming took 3 bases from V and 7 from J, leaving 16 bases between them. The CDR3 spans 14 residues. CDR3 coding DNA: TGTGCCAGCTCACCCGACCAGGCGCGAGGAGAGCAGTACTTC. Its translation is CASSPDQARGEQYF.

V usage is TRBV6-6 and J usage is TRBJ1-1, with 7 nucleotides matching TRBD1. The V segment lost 0 bases and the J segment 1 base; nucleotides outside the gene matches: 2. The CDR3 extends over 15 amino acids. Germline values: CDR1 MNHNY, CDR2 SVGAGI (reference sequence). The CDR3 protein is CASSYSYRGNTEAFF. Written as DNA, the CDR3 is TGTGCCAGCAGTTACTCATACAGGGGGAACACTGAAGCTTTCTTT.

The chain has TRBV19 and TRBJ2-7; 9 bases map to TRBD1. Germline loops: CDR1 LNHDA, CDR2 SQIVND (reference sequence). V lost 3 bases to trimming and J lost 6 bases; unmatched junction nucleotides: 6. The CDR3 loop spans 14 amino acids. The CDR3 bases are TGTGCCAGTAGTATTGGGACAGGGAGAGGCGAGCAGTACTTC. Translating it yields CASSIGTGRGEQYF.

The chain uses TRBV29-1 and TRBJ2-1, with D perhaps TRBD1 (5 bases). Between the trimmed V and J ends, which lost 4 bases and 0 bases, there was a span of 7 bases. CDR3 length: 13 residues. Germline values: CDR1 SQVTM, CDR2 ANQGSEA. DNA for the CDR3: TGCAGCGTTGGGGGCTTCTCCTACAATGAGCAGTTCTTC. It codes for CSVGGFSYNEQFF.

This chain links TRBV13 with TRBJ1-1; no reliable D call. Looked up from germline, CDR1 is PRHDT and CDR2 is FYEKMQ (reference sequence). V was shortened by 1 base and J by 2 bases, with 5 bases between the two germline ends. CDR3 length: 13 amino acids. The CDR3 loop is CASSLDSNTEAFF. The CDR3 DNA reads TGTGCCAGCAGCTTAGACAGCAACACTGAAGCTTTCTTT.

The chain is built from TRBV7-9 and TRBJ2-7; weak D call: TRBD1 (6 bases). V lost 1 base, J lost 0 bases, and 10 bases lay in between. The CDR3 length is 15 residues. The germline V gene has CDR1 SEHNR and CDR2 FQNEAQ (reference sequence). CDR3 amino acids: CASSLVGTSSYEQYF. CDR3 in DNA: TGTGCCAGCAGCTTAGTGGGGACAAGCTCCTACGAGCAGTACTTC.

This chain joins TRBV27 and TRBJ2-1; TRBD2 aligns across 7 bases. The CDR3 covers 14 residues. The V gene's germline CDR1 is MNHEY and CDR2 SMNVEV (reference sequence). V trimming: 2 bases; J trimming: 4 bases; junction bases outside the gene matches: 2. The CDR3 DNA reads TGTGCCAGCAGTTTAGGGGGGGGATACAATGAGCAGTTCTTC. Translated: CASSLGGGYNEQFF.

This sequence joins TRBV9 and TRBJ2-3; D remains unclear. V lost 3 bases, J lost 0 bases, and 14 bases lay in between. Germline CDR1 SGDLS, CDR2 YYNGEE. CDR3 length: 16 residues. This CDR3 reads CASSGLVDPSTDTQYF. CDR3 nucleotides: TGTGCCAGCAGCGGCCTAGTGGACCCAAGCACAGATACGCAGTATTTT. The full variable domain, its missing parts supplied by reference TRBV9 and TRBJ2-3, is DSGVTQTPKHLITATGQRVTLRCSPRSGDLSVYWYQQSLDQGLQFLIQYYNGEERAKGNILERFSAQQFPDLHSELNLSSLELGDSALYFCASSGLVDPSTDTQYFGPGTRLTVL.

The CDR3 DNA sequence: TGTGCCAGCAGCCCGGGACTGGGGTACAATGAGCAGTTCTTC. As protein: CASSPGLGYNEQFF. V usage is TRBV7-3 and J usage is TRBJ2-1; D might be TRBD2 (6 bases). The V and J ends lost 5 bases and 4 bases respectively, with 12 bases between them. Germline V lookup: CDR1 SGHTA, CDR2 FQGTGA. The CDR3 runs 14 residues. Filled out from reference TRBV7-3 and TRBJ2-1, the complete variable domain reads GAGVSQTPSNKVTEKGKYVELRCDPISGHTALYWYRQSLGQGPEFLIYFQGTGAADDSGLPNDRFFAVRPEGSVSTLKIQRTERGDSAVYLCASSPGLGYNEQFFGPGTRLTVL.

On this clone: Because it lacks the conserved phenylalanine or tryptophan at the end, this CDR3 is likely a read error. This chain joins TRBV29-1 and TRBJ1-2; D not resolved. Trimming took 6 bases from V and 0 from J, leaving 8 bases between them. The CDR3 sequence is 12 residues long. Germline CDR1 is SQVTM and CDR2 is ANQGSEA. CDR3 protein: CSVPRANYGYTL. In nucleotides, the CDR3 is TGCAGCGTCCCGCGCGCTAACTATGGCTACACCCTC.

V usage is TRBV19 and J usage is TRBJ2-5, with D unclear. This CDR3 has 15 amino acids. The V end was cut by 7 bases, the J end by 1 base, with 16 bases between. From germline, CDR1 is LNHDA and CDR2 SQIVND (reference sequence). The CDR3: CASTLGSSFQETQYF. The CDR3 DNA sequence: TGTGCCAGTACCCTCGGGTCCTCCTTCCAAGAGACCCAGTACTTC.

This clone has only one observation. V and J are TRBV6-1 and TRBJ2-1; tentatively, D is TRBD1 (5 bases). Per the germline V gene, CDR1 is MNHNS and CDR2 is SASEGT. Deletions cut 2 bases from V and 6 bases from J, with 14 bases between. The CDR3 totals 15 residues. Here the CDR3 reads CASSETLGPLNEQFF. DNA for the CDR3: TGTGCCAGCAGTGAAACTTTGGGGCCGCTCAATGAGCAGTTCTTC.

The V and J genes are TRBV15 and TRBJ2-5, with 8 bases fitting TRBD1. Germline CDR1 is LNHNV and CDR2 is YYDKDF (reference sequence). The V and J ends lost 0 bases and 5 bases, in that order; junction bases with no gene match: 5. This CDR3 region has 15 residues. The CDR3 nucleotides are TGTGCCACCAGCAGAGATACCAGGGACAGGGAGACCCAGTACTTC. Translated, it gives CATSRDTRDRETQYF.

In its sample, this clone was seen once. The J gene is TRBJ2-2, the V gene TRBV5-6; TRBD1 aligns across 8 bases. Germline V gives CDR1 SGHDT, CDR2 YYEEEE. V trimming: 0 bases; J trimming: 2 bases; junction bases outside the gene matches: 3. This CDR3 is built from 16 residues. In DNA form, the CDR3 reads TGTGCCAGCAGCTTGGCCAGGGGGCCCAACACCGGGGAGCTGTTTTTT. Its protein is CASSLARGPNTGELFF. Full variable domain (remainder filled in from reference TRBV5-6 and TRBJ2-2): DAGVTQSPTHLIKTRGQQVTLRCSPKSGHDTVSWYQQALGQGPQFIFQYYEEEERQRGNFPDRFSGHQFPNYSSELNVNALLLGDSALYLCASSLARGPNTGELFFGEGSRLTVL.